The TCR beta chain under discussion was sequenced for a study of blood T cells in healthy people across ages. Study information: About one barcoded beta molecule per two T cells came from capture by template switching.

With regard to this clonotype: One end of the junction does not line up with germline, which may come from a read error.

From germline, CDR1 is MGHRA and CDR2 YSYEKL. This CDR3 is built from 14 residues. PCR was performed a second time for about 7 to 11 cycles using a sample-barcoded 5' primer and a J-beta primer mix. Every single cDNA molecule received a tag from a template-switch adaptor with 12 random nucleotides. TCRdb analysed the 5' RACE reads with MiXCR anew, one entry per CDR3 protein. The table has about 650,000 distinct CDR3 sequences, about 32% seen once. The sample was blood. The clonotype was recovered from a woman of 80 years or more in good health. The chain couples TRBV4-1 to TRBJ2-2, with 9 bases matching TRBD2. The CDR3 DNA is TGCGCCAGCAGCTTAGCGGGGGTGACCGGGGAGCGGTTTTTT. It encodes CASSLAGVTGERFF.